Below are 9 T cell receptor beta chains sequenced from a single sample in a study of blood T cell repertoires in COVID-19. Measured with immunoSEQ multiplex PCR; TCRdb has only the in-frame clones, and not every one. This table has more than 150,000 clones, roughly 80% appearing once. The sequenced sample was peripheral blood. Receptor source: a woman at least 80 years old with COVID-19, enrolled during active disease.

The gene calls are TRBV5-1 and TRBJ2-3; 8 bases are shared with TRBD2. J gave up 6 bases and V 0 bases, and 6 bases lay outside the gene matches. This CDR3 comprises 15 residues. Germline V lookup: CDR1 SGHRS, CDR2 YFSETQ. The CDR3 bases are TGCGCCAGCAGCTTGGGTCGGGAGGGCCCCGATACGCAGTATTTT. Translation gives CASSLGREGPDTQYF. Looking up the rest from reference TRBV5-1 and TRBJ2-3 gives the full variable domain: KAGVTQTPRYLIKTRGQQVTLSCSPISGHRSVSWYQQTPGQGLQFLFEYFSETQRNKGNFPGRFSGRQFSNSRSEMNVSTLELGDSALYLCASSLGREGPDTQYFGPGTRLTVL.

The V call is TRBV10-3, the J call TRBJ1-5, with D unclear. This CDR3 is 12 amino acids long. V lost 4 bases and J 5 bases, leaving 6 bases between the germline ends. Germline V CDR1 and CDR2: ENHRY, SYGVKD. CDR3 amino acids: CAISVPDQPQHF. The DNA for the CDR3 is TGTGCCATCAGTGTTCCGGATCAGCCCCAGCATTTT.

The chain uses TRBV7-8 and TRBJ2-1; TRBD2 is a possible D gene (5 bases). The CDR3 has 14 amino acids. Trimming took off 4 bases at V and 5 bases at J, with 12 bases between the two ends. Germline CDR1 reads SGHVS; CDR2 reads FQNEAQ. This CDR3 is CASSSRTGNNEQFF. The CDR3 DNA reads TGTGCCAGCAGCTCCCGGACGGGAAACAATGAGCAGTTCTTC.

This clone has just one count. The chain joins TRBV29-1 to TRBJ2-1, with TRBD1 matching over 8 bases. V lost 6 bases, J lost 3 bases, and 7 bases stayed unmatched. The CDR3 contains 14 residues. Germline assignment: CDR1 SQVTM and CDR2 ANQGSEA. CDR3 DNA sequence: TGCAGCGTCGACCCGACAGGGGACTACAATGAGCAGTTCTTC. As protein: CSVDPTGDYNEQFF.

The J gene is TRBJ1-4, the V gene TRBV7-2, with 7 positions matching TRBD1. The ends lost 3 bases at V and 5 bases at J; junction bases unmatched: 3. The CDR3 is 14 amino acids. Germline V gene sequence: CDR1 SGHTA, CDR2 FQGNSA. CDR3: CASSFGRGNEKLFF. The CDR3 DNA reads TGTGCCAGCAGCTTTGGCAGGGGGAATGAAAAACTGTTTTTT.

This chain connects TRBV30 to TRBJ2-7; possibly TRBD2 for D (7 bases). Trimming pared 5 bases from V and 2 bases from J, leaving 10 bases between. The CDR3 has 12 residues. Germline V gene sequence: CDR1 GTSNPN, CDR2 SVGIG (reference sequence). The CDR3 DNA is TGTGCCTGGGCCGGGGGGCCCTACGAGCAGTACTTC. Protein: CAWAGGPYEQYF.

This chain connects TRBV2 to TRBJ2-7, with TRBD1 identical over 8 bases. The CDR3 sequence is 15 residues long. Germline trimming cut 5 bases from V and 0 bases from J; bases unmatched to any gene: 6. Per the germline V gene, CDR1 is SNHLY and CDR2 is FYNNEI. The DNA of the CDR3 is TGTGCCAGCAGTAGAGGACAGGGCCTCTCCTACGAGCAGTACTTC. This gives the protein CASSRGQGLSYEQYF.

For the CDR3, the DNA is TGCGCCAGCAGCTTGGTGGGGGGGCGGAATGAGCAGTTCTTC. This encodes CASSLVGGRNEQFF. The rearrangement uses TRBV5-1 and TRBJ2-1, with TRBD2 as a possible D gene (7 bases). From germline, CDR1 is SGHRS and CDR2 YFSETQ. This CDR3 has 14 amino acids. Trimming pared 0 bases from V and 7 bases from J, leaving 11 bases between.

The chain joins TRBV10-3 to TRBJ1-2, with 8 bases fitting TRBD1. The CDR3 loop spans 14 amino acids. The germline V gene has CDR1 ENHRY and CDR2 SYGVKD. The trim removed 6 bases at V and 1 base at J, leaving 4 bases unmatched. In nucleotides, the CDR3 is TGTGCCATCAGCCCAGGACAGGGTAACTATGGCTACACCTTC. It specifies CAISPGQGNYGYTF.